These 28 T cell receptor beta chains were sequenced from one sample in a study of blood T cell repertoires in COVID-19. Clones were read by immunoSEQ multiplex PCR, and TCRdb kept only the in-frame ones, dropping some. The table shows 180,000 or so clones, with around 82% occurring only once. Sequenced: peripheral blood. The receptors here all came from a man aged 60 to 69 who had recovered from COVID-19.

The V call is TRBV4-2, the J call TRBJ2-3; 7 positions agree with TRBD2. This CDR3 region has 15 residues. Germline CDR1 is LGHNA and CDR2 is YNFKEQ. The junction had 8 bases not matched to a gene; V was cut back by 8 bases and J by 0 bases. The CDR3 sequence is CASGQGGLSTDTQYF. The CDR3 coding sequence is TGTGCCAGCGGTCAGGGAGGGCTGAGCACAGATACGCAGTATTTT.

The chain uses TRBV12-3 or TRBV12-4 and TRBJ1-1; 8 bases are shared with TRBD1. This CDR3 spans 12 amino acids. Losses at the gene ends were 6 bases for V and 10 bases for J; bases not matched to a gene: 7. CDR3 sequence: CASRGWTGRAFF. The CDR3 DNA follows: TGTGCCAGCAGGGGGTGGACAGGGCGAGCTTTCTTT.

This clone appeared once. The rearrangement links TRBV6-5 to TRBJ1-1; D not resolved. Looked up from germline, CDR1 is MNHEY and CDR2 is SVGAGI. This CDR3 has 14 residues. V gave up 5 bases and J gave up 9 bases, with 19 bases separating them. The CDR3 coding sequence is TGTGCCAGCAGTCCGGACGCTGGACTAGTAAAAGCTTTCTTT. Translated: CASSPDAGLVKAFF.

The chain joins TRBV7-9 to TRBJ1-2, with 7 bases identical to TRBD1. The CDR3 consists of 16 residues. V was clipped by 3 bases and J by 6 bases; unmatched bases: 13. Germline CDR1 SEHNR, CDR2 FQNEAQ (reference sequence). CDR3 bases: TGTGCCAGCAGCTTTAGGACAGGCTCAATCGCGAATGGCTACACCTTC. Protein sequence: CASSFRTGSIANGYTF.

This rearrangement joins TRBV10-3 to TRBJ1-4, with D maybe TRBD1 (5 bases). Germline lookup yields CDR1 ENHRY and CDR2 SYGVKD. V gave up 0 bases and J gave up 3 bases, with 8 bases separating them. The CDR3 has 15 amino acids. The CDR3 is CAISESETANEKLFF. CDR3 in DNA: TGTGCCATCAGTGAGTCAGAGACAGCTAATGAAAAACTGTTTTTT.

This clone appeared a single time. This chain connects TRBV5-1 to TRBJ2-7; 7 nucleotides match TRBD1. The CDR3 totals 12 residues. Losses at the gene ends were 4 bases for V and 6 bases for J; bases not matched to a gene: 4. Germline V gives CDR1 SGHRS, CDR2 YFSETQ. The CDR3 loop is CASSAQGVEQYF. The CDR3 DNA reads TGCGCCAGCAGCGCCCAGGGGGTCGAGCAGTACTTC.

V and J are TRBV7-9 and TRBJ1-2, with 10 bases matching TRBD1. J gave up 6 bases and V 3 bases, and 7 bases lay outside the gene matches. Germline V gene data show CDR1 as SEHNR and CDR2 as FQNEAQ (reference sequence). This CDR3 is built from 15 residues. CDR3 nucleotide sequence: TGTGCCAGCAGCTTGAGGTCCGGGACAGGGGATGGCTACACCTTC. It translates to CASSLRSGTGDGYTF.

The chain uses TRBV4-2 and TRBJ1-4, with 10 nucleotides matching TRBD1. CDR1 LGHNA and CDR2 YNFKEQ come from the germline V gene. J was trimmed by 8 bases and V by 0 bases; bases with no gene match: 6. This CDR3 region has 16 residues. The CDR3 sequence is CASSQDGDRGDEKLFF. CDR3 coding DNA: TGTGCCAGCAGCCAAGATGGGGACAGGGGTGACGAAAAACTGTTTTTT.

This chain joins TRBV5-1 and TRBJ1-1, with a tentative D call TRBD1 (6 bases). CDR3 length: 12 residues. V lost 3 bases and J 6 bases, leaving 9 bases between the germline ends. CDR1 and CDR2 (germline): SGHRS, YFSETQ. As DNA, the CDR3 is TGCGCCAGCAGCTATGGACAGTCTGAAGCTTTCTTT. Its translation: CASSYGQSEAFF.

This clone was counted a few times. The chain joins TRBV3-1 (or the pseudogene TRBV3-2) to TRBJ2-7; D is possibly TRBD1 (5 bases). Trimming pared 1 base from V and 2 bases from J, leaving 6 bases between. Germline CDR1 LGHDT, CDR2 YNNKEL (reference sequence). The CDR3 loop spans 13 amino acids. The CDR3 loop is CASSQGGPYEQYF. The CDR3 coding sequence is TGTGCCAGCAGCCAAGGGGGCCCCTACGAGCAGTACTTC.

Here the CDR3 DNA reads TGCGCCAGCAGCAAAGCCCAGGGAATTGAACAGTTCTTC. Protein product: CASSKAQGIEQFF. The chain links TRBV5-1 to TRBJ2-1; weak D call: TRBD1 (5 bases). With 4 bases removed from V and 13 bases from J, the gap between germline ends came to 18 bases. Germline V gene sequence: CDR1 SGHRS, CDR2 YFSETQ. The CDR3 is 13 amino acids.

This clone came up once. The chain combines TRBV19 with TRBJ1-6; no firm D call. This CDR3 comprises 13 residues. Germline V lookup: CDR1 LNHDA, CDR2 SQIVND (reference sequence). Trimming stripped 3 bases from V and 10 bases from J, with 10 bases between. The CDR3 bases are TGTGCCAGTAGTATCGATTTGCGATCACCCCTCCACTTT. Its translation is CASSIDLRSPLHF.

The CDR3 nucleotides are TGTGCCAGCAGCTTAGGGACTAGGAGGGAAGAGACCCAGTACTTC. Protein product: CASSLGTRREETQYF. The rearrangement uses TRBV7-8 and TRBJ2-5; 7 bases match TRBD2. V was pared by 1 base and J by 3 bases, with 5 bases of the junction left unmatched. CDR3 length equals 15 residues. CDR1 is SGHVS, CDR2 FQNEAQ, per germline.

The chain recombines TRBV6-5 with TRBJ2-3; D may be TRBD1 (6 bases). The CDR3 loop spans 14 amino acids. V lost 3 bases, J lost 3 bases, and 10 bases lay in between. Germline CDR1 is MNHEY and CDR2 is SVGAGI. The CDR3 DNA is TGTGCCAGCAGTTATAGGGACAATACAGATACGCAGTATTTT. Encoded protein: CASSYRDNTDTQYF.

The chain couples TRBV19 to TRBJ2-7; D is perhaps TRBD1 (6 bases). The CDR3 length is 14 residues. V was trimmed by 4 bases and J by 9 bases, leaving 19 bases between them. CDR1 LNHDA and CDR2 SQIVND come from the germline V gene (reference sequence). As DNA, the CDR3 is TGTGCCAGTAGTACCCAAACAGGGATCCACGGGCAGTACTTC. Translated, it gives CASSTQTGIHGQYF.

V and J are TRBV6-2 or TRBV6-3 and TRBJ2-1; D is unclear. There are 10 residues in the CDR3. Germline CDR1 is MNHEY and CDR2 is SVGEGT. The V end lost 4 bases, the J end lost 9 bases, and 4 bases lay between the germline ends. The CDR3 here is CASSSGEQFF. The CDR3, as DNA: TGTGCCAGCAGTTCGGGTGAGCAGTTCTTC.

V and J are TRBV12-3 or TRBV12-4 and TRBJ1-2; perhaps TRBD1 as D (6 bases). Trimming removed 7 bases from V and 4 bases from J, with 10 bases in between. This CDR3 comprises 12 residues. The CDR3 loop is CASKGVGYGYTF. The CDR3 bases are TGTGCCAGCAAGGGGGTGGGCTATGGCTACACCTTC.

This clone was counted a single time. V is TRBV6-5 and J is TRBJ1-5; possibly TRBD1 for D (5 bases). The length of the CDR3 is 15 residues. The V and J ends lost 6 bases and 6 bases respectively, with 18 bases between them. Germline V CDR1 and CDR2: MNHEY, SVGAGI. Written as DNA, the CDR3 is TGTGCCAGCAGCACCGGGACTAAACCGGGTCAGCCCCAGCATTTT. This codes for CASSTGTKPGQPQHF.

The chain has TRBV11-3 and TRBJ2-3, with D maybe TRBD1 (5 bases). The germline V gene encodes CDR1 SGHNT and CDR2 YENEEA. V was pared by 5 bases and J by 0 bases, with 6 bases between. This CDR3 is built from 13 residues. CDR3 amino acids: CASSRQSTDTQYF. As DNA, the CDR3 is TGTGCCAGCAGCAGACAGAGCACAGATACGCAGTATTTT.

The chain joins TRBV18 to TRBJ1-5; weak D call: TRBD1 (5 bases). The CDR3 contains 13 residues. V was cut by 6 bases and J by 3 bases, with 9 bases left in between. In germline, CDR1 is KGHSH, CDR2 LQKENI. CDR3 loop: CASSRGDNQPQHF. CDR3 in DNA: TGTGCCAGCTCCCGGGGGGACAATCAGCCCCAGCATTTT.

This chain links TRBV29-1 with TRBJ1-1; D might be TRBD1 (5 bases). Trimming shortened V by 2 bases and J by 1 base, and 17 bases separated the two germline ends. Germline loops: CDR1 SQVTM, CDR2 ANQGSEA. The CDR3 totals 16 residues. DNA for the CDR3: TGCAGCGTTGAAAAGGACAATTCAGGTCCGAACACTGAAGCTTTCTTT. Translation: CSVEKDNSGPNTEAFF.

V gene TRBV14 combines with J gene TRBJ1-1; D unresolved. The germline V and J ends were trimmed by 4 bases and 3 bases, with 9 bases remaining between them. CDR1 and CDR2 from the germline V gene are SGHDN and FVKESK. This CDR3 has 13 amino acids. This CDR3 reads CASSRSRDTEAFF. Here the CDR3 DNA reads TGTGCCAGCAGCCGGTCCCGAGACACTGAAGCTTTCTTT.

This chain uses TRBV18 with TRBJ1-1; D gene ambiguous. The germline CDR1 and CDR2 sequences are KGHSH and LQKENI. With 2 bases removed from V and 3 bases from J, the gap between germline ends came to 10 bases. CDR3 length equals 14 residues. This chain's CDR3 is CASSPARRDTEAFF. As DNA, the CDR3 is TGTGCCAGCTCACCAGCCCGTCGAGACACTGAAGCTTTCTTT.

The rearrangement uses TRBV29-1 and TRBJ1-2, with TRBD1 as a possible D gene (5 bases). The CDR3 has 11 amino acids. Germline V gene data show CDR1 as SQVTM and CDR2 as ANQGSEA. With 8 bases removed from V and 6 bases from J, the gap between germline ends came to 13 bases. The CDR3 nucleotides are TGCAGCCACTCCCAGGGAAATGGCTACACCTTC. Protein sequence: CSHSQGNGYTF.

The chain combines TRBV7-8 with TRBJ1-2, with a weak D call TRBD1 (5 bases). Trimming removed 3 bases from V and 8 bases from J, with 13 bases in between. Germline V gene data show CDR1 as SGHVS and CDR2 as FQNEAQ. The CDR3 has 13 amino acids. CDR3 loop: CASSLDGGGGYTF. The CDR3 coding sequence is TGTGCCAGCAGCTTGGACGGGGGGGGAGGCTACACCTTC.

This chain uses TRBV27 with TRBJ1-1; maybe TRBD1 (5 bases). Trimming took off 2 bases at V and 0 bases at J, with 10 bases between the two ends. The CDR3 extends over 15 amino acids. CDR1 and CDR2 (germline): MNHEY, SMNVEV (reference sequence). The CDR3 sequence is CASSLNRGVNTEAFF. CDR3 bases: TGTGCCAGCAGTTTAAATCGGGGGGTGAACACTGAAGCTTTCTTT.

CDR3 region: CASSPGQGNYGYTF. The CDR3 DNA reads as TGTGCCAGCAGCCCCGGACAGGGGAACTATGGCTACACCTTC. This chain links TRBV7-8 with TRBJ1-2; TRBD1 matches at 9 bases. Germline trimming cut 5 bases from V and 2 bases from J; bases unmatched to any gene: 3. Germline assignment: CDR1 SGHVS and CDR2 FQNEAQ. This CDR3 comprises 14 residues.

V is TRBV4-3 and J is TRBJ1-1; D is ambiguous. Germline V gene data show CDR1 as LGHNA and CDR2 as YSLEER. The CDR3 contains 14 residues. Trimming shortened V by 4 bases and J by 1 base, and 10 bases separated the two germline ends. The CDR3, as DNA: TGCGCCAGCAGCCCCCGGGCGGGGAACACTGAAGCTTTCTTT. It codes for CASSPRAGNTEAFF.